The 3 T cell receptor beta chains below all came from one sample that was sequenced in a study of blood T cells in healthy people across ages. Then a second PCR, running about 6 to 11 cycles, was carried out with a sample-barcoded 5' primer and a J-beta primer mix. TCRdb passed the 5' RACE reads through MiXCR, listing each CDR3 protein once. The table has hundreds of thousands of distinct CDR3 sequences, just under 25% seen once. The same specimen was also included in a second study, on T cells of mothers and their children.

Sequenced: blood. These receptor sequences come from a boy between 10 and 17 years old in good health.

The chain links TRBV7-2 to TRBJ2-5, with 7 bases identical to TRBD1. The germline V gene has CDR1 SGHTA and CDR2 FQGNSA. Germline trimming cut 6 bases from V and 3 bases from J; bases unmatched to any gene: 4. CDR3 length equals 13 residues. CDR3 loop: CASRAGTEETQYF. DNA of the CDR3: TGTGCCAGCAGGGCCGGGACAGAAGAGACCCAGTACTTC.

This clonotype was seen a few times. The germline gene is not matched at one end of the junction; a read error may be the cause. V and J are TRBV5-6 and TRBJ2-5; D is undetermined. CDR1 and CDR2 from the germline V gene are SGHDT and YYEEEE. CDR3 length: 12 residues. The CDR3 spells CAIHPVADERNF. In DNA, the CDR3 is TGTGCCATACACCCGGTGGCGGATGAGAGGAACTTC.

This chain links TRBV19 with TRBJ2-1; D perhaps matches TRBD1 (6 bases). The CDR3 is 16 residues long. Germline V gives CDR1 LNHDA, CDR2 SQIVND (reference sequence). Trimming took off 6 bases at V and 1 base at J, with 16 bases between the two ends. CDR3 loop: CASRSERGFSYNEQFF. The CDR3 DNA is TGTGCCAGTAGATCAGAGAGGGGGTTTTCCTACAATGAGCAGTTCTTC.